These T cell receptor beta chains were read from a single sample in a study of cytomegalovirus exposure and HLA in healthy donors. Data came from immunoSEQ multiplex PCR; TCRdb stores just in-frame clones and leaves some out. The sample is made up of about 210,000 clones, and the top ten hold over 0.75% of it. The specimen sequenced was PBMCs. All receptors derive from a woman aged 25 to 39 in good health and CMV-seropositive. CDR3s include the opening cysteine and the closing phenylalanine or tryptophan. D genes are given only for firm matches.

V	J	D	CDR3	DNA
TRBV10-2	TRBJ2-5	TRBD2	CASSDELAGGQRETQYF	TGCGCCAGCAGTGACGAGTTAGCGGGGGGACAGAGAGAGACCCAGTACTTC
TRBV30	TRBJ1-2	.	CAWSNDRTYGYTF	TGTGCCTGGAGTAACGACAGAACCTATGGCTACACCTTC
TRBV7-7	TRBJ2-5	TRBD2	CASSLGLAGVQETQYF	TGTGCCAGCAGCCTCGGACTAGCGGGGGTCCAAGAGACCCAGTACTTC
TRBV4-1	TRBJ2-7	.	CASSPRGRGGSPYEQYF	TGCGCCAGCAGCCCCCGGGGTAGAGGGGGAAGTCCCTACGAGCAGTACTTC
TRBV30	TRBJ1-1	.	CAWSVWGPTEAFF	TGTGCCTGGAGTGTATGGGGGCCGACTGAAGCTTTCTTT
TRBV10-2	TRBJ2-2	TRBD2	CASSASGLAPNTGELFF	TGCGCCAGCAGTGCAAGTGGACTAGCGCCGAACACCGGGGAGCTGTTTTTT
TRBV5-1	TRBJ2-3	TRBD1	CASSLGVQGTDTQYF	TGCGCCAGCAGCTTGGGGGTACAGGGGACAGATACGCAGTATTTT
TRBV5-1	TRBJ1-1	TRBD1	CASSLFGQGPAFF	TGCGCCAGCAGCTTGTTCGGACAGGGACCAGCTTTCTTT
TRBV2	TRBJ1-2	.	CASSETGHGYGYTF	TGTGCCAGCAGTGAGACGGGACACGGCTATGGCTACACCTTC
TRBV5-1	TRBJ2-4	.	CASSYGESGDIQYF	TGCGCCAGCAGCTATGGGGAGTCTGGGGACATTCAGTACTTC
TRBV7-2	TRBJ2-3	.	CASSLARGKNTQYF	TGTGCCAGCAGCTTAGCGAGGGGGAAGAATACGCAGTATTTT
TRBV6-5	TRBJ2-7	TRBD1	CASSLTGTDSYEQYF	TGTGCCAGCAGTCTAACCGGGACAGATTCCTACGAGCAGTACTTC
TRBV29-1	TRBJ2-3	.	CSVDAGWGGDTQYF	TGCAGCGTTGACGCAGGGTGGGGTGGAGATACGCAGTATTTT
TRBV30	TRBJ2-6	.	CAWSHTSSRVLTF	TGTGCCTGGAGCCATACTAGCTCTCGGGTCCTGACTTTC
TRBV30	TRBJ1-5	.	CASGPGYSNQPQHF	TGTGCCTCGGGTCCCGGTTATAGCAATCAGCCCCAGCATTTT
TRBV5-1	TRBJ2-5	TRBD1	CASSLALDRGETQYF	TGCGCCAGCAGCTTGGCCTTGGACAGGGGAGAGACCCAGTACTTC
TRBV5-1	TRBJ1-5	.	CASSLAGSYSNQPQHF	TGCGCCAGCAGCTTGGCGGGATCTTATAGCAATCAGCCCCAGCATTTT
TRBV28	TRBJ1-5	.	CASSGHQPQHF	TGTGCCAGCAGTGGGCATCAGCCCCAGCATTTT
TRBV19	TRBJ1-5	.	CASSRSSRGDTQPQHF	TGTGCCAGTAGTAGGTCCTCGCGGGGCGATACCCAGCCCCAGCATTTT
TRBV7-2	TRBJ1-1	.	CASSLREGEAFF	TGTGCCAGCAGCTTAAGGGAGGGTGAAGCTTTCTTT
TRBV7-2	TRBJ1-5	TRBD1	CASSSGQGARQPQHF	TGTGCCAGCAGCTCTGGACAGGGGGCGCGTCAGCCCCAGCATTTT
TRBV5-4	TRBJ2-2	TRBD1	CASSLGQGYNTGELFF	TGTGCCAGCAGCTTGGGACAGGGGTATAACACCGGGGAGCTGTTTTTT
TRBV27	TRBJ1-2	.	CASSLKIASPPLYGYTF	TGTGCCAGCAGTTTAAAAATTGCCTCCCCACCACTCTATGGCTACACCTTC
TRBV6-1	TRBJ2-7	.	CASRSPGVTYEQYF	TGTGCCAGCAGGTCTCCGGGGGTAACCTACGAGCAGTACTTC
TRBV7-2	TRBJ2-7	.	CASSLDRFSYEQYF	TGTGCCAGCAGTCTCGACAGGTTCTCCTACGAGCAGTACTTC
TRBV6-6	TRBJ2-7	.	CASSQGLLYEQYF	TGTGCCAGCAGTCAGGGACTGCTATACGAGCAGTACTTC
TRBV20-1	TRBJ1-1	.	CSARTLRAFF	TGCAGTGCTAGGACACTCAGGGCTTTCTTT
TRBV19	TRBJ1-5	.	CASSIGHRTQGQPQHF	TGTGCCAGTAGTATAGGGCACAGGACCCAGGGTCAGCCCCAGCATTTT
TRBV2	TRBJ2-2	.	CASSEGRTGELFF	TGTGCCAGCAGTGAGGGGCGAACCGGGGAGCTGTTTTTT
TRBV29-1	TRBJ2-3	.	CSVEFITDTQYF	TGCAGCGTTGAATTTATCACAGATACGCAGTATTTT
TRBV19	TRBJ2-7	.	CASSRQGLLYEQYF	TGTGCCAGTAGTAGACAGGGACTTCTCTACGAGCAGTACTTC
TRBV6-5	TRBJ2-2	TRBD1	CASGDRGNTGELFF	TGTGCCAGCGGGGACAGGGGGAACACCGGGGAGCTGTTTTTT
TRBV6-4	TRBJ2-3	.	CASSRGRGTDTQYF	TGTGCCAGCAGTCGGGGCAGGGGAACAGATACGCAGTATTTT
TRBV27	TRBJ1-2	TRBD1	CASSPRTGLSSNYGYTF	TGTGCCAGCAGCCCTCGGACAGGGTTAAGTTCTAACTATGGCTACACCTTC
TRBV7-2	TRBJ2-3	TRBD2	CASSLARGGPDTQYF	TGTGCCAGCAGCTTAGCGCGGGGGGGGCCCGATACGCAGTATTTT
TRBV28	TRBJ2-7	.	CASSLGSSYEQYF	TGTGCCAGCAGTTTAGGGAGCAGTTACGAGCAGTACTTC
TRBV11-2	TRBJ2-2	.	CASSPTRGVGTGELFF	TGTGCCAGCAGTCCGACTAGGGGTGTTGGCACCGGGGAGCTGTTTTTT
TRBV7-8	TRBJ1-5	.	CASSLGAGWEPQHF	TGTGCCAGCTCCCTAGGGGCGGGGTGGGAGCCCCAGCATTTT
TRBV4-1	TRBJ2-1	.	CASSPDRAATLYNEQFF	TGCGCCAGCAGCCCAGATCGTGCCGCCACACTATACAATGAGCAGTTCTTC
TRBV11-2	TRBJ2-5	TRBD2	CASSFFAGGLAETQYF	TGTGCCAGCAGCTTCTTCGCGGGGGGGCTTGCAGAGACCCAGTACTTC
TRBV2	TRBJ2-3	.	CASTGTSTDTQYF	TGTGCCAGCACCGGGACTAGCACAGATACGCAGTATTTT
TRBV15	TRBJ1-2	.	CATSRQEEYGYTF	TGTGCCACCAGCCGGCAGGAGGAGTATGGCTACACCTTC
TRBV7-9	TRBJ1-1	.	CASSSLRNTEAFF	TGTGCCAGCAGCTCCCTCCGGAACACTGAAGCTTTCTTT
TRBV5-8	TRBJ1-1	.	CASSLGFGPSATEAFF	TGTGCCAGCAGCTTGGGCTTCGGCCCCAGCGCGACTGAAGCTTTCTTT
TRBV4-3	TRBJ1-1	.	CASSQEYSGGRPGRSMNTEAFF	TGCGCCAGCAGCCAAGAGTACTCTGGAGGGCGCCCCGGAAGGTCTATGAACACTGAAGCTTTCTTT
TRBV19	TRBJ1-5	.	CASSLSTGPAREPQHF	TGTGCCAGTAGTTTATCGACAGGACCCGCAAGGGAGCCCCAGCATTTT
TRBV5-1	TRBJ1-2	.	CASSLPHNTNYGYTF	TGCGCCAGCAGCTTGCCCCACAATACTAACTATGGCTACACCTTC
TRBV19	TRBJ1-5	TRBD1	CASSRQGPSNQPQHF	TGTGCCAGTAGTCGACAGGGTCCAAGCAATCAGCCCCAGCATTTT
TRBV19	TRBJ1-2	TRBD1	CASVRQGALYGYTF	TGTGCCAGCGTCAGACAGGGGGCTCTCTATGGCTACACCTTC
TRBV5-1	TRBJ2-3	.	CASSEGLYGADTQYF	TGCGCCAGCAGCGAGGGTCTATACGGGGCAGATACGCAGTATTTT
TRBV2	TRBJ1-1	TRBD1	CASRTGTALNTEAFF	TGTGCCAGCAGGACTGGGACAGCCCTGAACACTGAAGCTTTCTTT
TRBV4-1	TRBJ1-5	.	CASSQEGHVGNQPQHF	TGCGCCAGCAGCCAAGAGGGGCACGTAGGGAATCAGCCCCAGCATTTT
TRBV27	TRBJ2-3	TRBD2	CASSLPLAGGTDTQYF	TGTGCCAGCAGTTTACCCCTAGCGGGGGGGACAGATACGCAGTATTTT
TRBV7-8	TRBJ2-2	TRBD2	CASSLAGATSLGGELFF	TGTGCCAGCAGCTTAGCGGGCGCGACTAGCTTGGGCGGGGAGCTGTTTTTT
TRBV7-8	TRBJ1-6	TRBD1	CASSSLRTGTYNSPLHF	TGTGCCAGCAGCTCCCTAAGGACAGGAACCTATAATTCACCCCTCCACTTT
TRBV5-1	TRBJ2-7	TRBD1	CASSEQGSSYEQYF	TGCGCCAGCAGCGAACAGGGGAGCTCCTACGAGCAGTACTTC
TRBV23-1	TRBJ2-7	.	CASSQDGAYEQYF	TGCGCCAGCAGTCAAGACGGAGCCTACGAGCAGTACTTC
TRBV2	TRBJ2-3	.	CATRGRGLTDTQYF	TGTGCCACCAGGGGGCGGGGGCTCACAGATACGCAGTATTTT
TRBV9	TRBJ2-5	TRBD2	CASSAGLAGEETQYF	TGTGCCAGCAGCGCGGGACTAGCGGGAGAAGAGACCCAGTACTTC
TRBV2	TRBJ1-5	.	CASSQNGGSGQPQHF	TGTGCCAGCAGTCAAAATGGGGGTAGCGGTCAGCCCCAGCATTTT